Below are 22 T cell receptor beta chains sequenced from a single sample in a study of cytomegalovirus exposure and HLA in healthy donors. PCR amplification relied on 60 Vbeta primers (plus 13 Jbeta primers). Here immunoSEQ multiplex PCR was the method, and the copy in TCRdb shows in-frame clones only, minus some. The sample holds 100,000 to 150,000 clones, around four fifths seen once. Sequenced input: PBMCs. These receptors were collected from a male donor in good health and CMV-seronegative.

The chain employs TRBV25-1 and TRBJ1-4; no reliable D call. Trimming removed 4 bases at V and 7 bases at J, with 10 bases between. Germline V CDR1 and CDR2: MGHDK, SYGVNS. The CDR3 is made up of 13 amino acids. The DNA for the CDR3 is TGTGCCAGCAGTGTAGGAGGTTCTGAAAAACTGTTTTTT. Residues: CASSVGGSEKLFF. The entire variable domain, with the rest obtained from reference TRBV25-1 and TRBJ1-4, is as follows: EADIYQTPRYLVIGTGKKITLECSQTMGHDKMYWYQQDPGMELHLIHYSYGVNSTEKGDLSSESTVSRIRTEHFPLTLESARPSHTSQYLCASSVGGSEKLFFGSGTQLSVL.

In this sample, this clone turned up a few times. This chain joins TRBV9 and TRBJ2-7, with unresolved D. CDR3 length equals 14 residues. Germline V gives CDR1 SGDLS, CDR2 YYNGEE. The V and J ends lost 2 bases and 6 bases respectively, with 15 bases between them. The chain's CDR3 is CASSVTSGLGEQYF. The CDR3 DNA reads TGTGCCAGCAGCGTTACGTCAGGCCTGGGCGAGCAGTACTTC.

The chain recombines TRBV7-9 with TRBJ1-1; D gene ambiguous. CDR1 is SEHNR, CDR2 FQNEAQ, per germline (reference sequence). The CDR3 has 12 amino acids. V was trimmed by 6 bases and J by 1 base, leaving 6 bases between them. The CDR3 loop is CASSYRNTEAFF. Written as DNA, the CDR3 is TGTGCCAGCAGTTACAGGAACACTGAAGCTTTCTTT.

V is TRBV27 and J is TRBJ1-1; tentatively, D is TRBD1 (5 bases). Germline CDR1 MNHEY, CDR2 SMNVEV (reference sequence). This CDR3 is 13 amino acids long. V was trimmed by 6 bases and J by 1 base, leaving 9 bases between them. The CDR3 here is CASSSGGNTEAFF. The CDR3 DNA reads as TGTGCCAGCAGCTCCGGGGGGAACACTGAAGCTTTCTTT.

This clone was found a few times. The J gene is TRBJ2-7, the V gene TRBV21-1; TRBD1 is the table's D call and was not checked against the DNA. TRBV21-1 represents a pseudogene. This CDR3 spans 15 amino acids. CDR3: CASSNRTGSFYEQYF. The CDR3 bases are TGTGCCAGCAGCAACCGGACAGGGTCCTTCTACGAGCAGTACTTC.

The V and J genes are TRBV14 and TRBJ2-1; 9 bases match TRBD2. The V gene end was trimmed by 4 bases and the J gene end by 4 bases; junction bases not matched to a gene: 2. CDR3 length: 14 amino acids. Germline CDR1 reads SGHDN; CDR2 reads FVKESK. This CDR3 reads CASSLAGEYNEQFF. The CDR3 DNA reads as TGTGCCAGCAGCCTAGCGGGAGAGTACAATGAGCAGTTCTTC.

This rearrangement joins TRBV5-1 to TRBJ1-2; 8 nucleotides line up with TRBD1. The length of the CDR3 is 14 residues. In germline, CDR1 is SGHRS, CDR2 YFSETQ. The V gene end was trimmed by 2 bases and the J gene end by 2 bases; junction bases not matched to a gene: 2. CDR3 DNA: TGCGCCAGCAGCTTAGGGGACAGGAACTATGGCTACACCTTC. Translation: CASSLGDRNYGYTF.

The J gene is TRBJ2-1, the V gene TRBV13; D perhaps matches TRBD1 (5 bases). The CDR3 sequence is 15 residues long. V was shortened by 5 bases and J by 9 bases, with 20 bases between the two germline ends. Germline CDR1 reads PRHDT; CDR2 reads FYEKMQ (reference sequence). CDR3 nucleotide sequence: TGTGCCAGCAGCAAGAAAGGACCGCAGGGAAGTGAGCAGTTCTTC. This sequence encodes CASSKKGPQGSEQFF.

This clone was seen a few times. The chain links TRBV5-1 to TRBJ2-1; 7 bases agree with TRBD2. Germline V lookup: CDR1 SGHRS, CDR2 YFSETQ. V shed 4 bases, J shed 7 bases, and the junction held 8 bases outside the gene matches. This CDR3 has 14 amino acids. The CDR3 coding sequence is TGCGCCAGCAGCCCCCGACTAGCTGATAATGAGCAGTTCTTC. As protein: CASSPRLADNEQFF.

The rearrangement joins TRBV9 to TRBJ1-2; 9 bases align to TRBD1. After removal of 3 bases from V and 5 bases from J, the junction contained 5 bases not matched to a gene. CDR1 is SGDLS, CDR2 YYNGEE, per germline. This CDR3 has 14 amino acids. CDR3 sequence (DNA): TGTGCCAGCAGCGGGGACAGGGCAGGGTATGGCTACACCTTC. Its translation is CASSGDRAGYGYTF.

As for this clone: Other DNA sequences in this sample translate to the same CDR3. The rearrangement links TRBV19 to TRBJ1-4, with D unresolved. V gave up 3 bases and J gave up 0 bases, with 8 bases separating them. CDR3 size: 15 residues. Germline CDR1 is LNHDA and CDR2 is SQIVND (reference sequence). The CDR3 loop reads CASSIGVATNEKLFF. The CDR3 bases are TGTGCCAGTAGTATCGGAGTTGCAACTAATGAAAAACTGTTTTTT.

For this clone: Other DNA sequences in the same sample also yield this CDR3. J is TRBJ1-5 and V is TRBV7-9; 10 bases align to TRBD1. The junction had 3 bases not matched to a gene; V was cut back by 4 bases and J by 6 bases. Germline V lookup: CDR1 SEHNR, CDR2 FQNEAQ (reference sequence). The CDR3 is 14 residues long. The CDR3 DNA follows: TGTGCCAGCAGCTCGACAGGGGGCCCTCAGCCCCAGCATTTT. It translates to CASSSTGGPQPQHF.

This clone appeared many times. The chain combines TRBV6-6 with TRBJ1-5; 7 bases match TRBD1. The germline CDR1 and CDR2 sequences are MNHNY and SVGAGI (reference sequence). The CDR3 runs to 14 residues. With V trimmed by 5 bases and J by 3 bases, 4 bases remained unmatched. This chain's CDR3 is CASSVQGPNQPQHF. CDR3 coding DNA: TGTGCCAGCAGTGTACAGGGGCCCAATCAGCCCCAGCATTTT.

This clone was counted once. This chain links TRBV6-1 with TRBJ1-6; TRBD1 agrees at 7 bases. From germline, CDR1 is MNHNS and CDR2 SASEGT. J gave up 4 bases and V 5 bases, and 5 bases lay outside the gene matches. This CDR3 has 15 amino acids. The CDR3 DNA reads TGTGCCAGCAGTCCTCGGGACAGATATAATTCACCCCTCCACTTT. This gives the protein CASSPRDRYNSPLHF.

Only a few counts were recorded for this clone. The CDR3 loop reads CASSYSQFQETQYF. Written as DNA, the CDR3 is TGTGCCAGCAGTTACTCACAGTTCCAAGAGACCCAGTACTTC. The J gene is TRBJ2-5, the V gene TRBV6-5, with D unclear. V was pared by 0 bases and J by 1 base, with 6 bases between. The germline V gene has CDR1 MNHEY and CDR2 SVGAGI. The CDR3 totals 14 residues.

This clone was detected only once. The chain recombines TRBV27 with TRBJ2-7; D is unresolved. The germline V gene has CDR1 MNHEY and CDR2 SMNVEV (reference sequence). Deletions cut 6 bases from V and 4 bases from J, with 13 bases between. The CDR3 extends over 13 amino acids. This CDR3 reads CASRFSSGYEQYF. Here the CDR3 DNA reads TGTGCCAGCAGATTCTCGTCGGGTTACGAGCAGTACTTC.

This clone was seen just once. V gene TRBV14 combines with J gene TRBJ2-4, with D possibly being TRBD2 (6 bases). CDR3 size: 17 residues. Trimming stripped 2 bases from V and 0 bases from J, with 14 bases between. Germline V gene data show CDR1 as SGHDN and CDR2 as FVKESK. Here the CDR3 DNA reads TGTGCCAGCAGCCAATTAGGTGCGGGGACAGCCAAAAACATTCAGTACTTC. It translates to CASSQLGAGTAKNIQYF.

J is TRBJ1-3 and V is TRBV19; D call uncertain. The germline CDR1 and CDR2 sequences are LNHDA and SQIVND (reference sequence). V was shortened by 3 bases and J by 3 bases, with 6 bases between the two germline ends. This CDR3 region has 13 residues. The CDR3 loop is CASSIRNGNTIYF. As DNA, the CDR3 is TGTGCCAGTAGTATCAGAAATGGAAACACCATATATTTT.

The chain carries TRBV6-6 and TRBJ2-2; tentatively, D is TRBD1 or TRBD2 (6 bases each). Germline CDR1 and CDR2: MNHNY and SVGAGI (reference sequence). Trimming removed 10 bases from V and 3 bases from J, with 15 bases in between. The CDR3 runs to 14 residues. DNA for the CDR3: TGTGCCAACAGGGACTCGCTGGACACCGGGGAGCTGTTTTTT. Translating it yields CANRDSLDTGELFF.

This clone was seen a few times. CDR3 DNA sequence: TGTGCCAGCCACCCCGGAGGCCCAACCGGGGAGCTGTTTTTT. Protein: CASHPGGPTGELFF. The gene calls are TRBV19 and TRBJ2-2, with D possibly TRBD2 on 5 matching bases. The CDR3 is made up of 14 amino acids. Germline loops: CDR1 LNHDA, CDR2 SQIVND (reference sequence). The V end lost 9 bases, the J end lost 5 bases, and 16 bases lay between the germline ends. The whole variable domain, filled in from reference TRBV19 and TRBJ2-2, reads DGGITQSPKYLFRKEGQNVTLSCEQNLNHDAMYWYRQDPGQGLRLIYYSQIVNDFQKGDIAEGYSVSREKKESFPLTVTSAQKNPTAFYLCASHPGGPTGELFFGEGSRLTVL.

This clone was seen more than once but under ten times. CDR3 protein: CASSTTFEAFF. The CDR3 coding sequence is TGTGCCAGCAGTACGACATTCGAAGCTTTCTTT. The rearrangement links TRBV6-1 to TRBJ1-1; D ambiguous. Looked up from germline, CDR1 is MNHNS and CDR2 is SASEGT. The CDR3 length is 11 residues. The V gene lost 5 bases and the J gene lost 8 bases, with 9 bases spanning the gap.

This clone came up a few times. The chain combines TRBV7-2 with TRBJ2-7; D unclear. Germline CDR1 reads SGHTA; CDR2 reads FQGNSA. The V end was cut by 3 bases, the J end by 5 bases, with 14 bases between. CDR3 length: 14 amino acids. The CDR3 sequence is CASSFRLLGDEQYF. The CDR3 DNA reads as TGTGCCAGCAGCTTTCGGCTTTTAGGAGACGAGCAGTACTTC.